The present T cell receptor (beta chain) was sequenced within a study of T cells in narcolepsy. CDR1 is LGHNA, CDR2 YNFKEQ, per germline. Trimming cost V 4 bases and J 4 bases, with 14 bases left between them. The CDR3 loop spans 15 amino acids. Assay used: immunoSEQ multiplex PCR; TCRdb lists only in-frame clones, some missing. The sample holds almost 25,000 clones, approximately 60% seen once. The sequencing input was memory (CD45RA-) CD4+ T cells from blood. The chain combines TRBV4-2 with TRBJ2-1; possible D gene TRBD2, 5 bases. The TCR originated in a human donor in good health. This CDR3 is CASSPEGRGYNEQFF. CDR3 DNA sequence: TGTGCCAGCAGCCCCGAGGGCCGGGGTTACAATGAGCAGTTCTTC.